The following is a T cell receptor beta chain sequence with its context. Germline V CDR1 and CDR2: MNHEY, SVGAGI. The CDR3 extends over 16 amino acids. The V and J ends lost 0 bases and 4 bases, in that order; junction bases with no gene match: 6. The data derive from a study of T cell changes during pregnancy in multiple sclerosis. Libraries were prepared by immunoSEQ multiplex PCR; TCRdb keeps only in-frame clonotypes and omits some of them. The sample has over 50,000 clones; approximately 90% are singletons. This TCR was sampled from a female donor in good health, enrolled as a control in a pregnancy study. The specimen was peripheral blood, collected in the first trimester of pregnancy. The V and J genes are TRBV6-5 and TRBJ2-1, with 7 bases matching TRBD2. In nucleotides, the CDR3 is TGTGCCAGCAGTTACTCGGGGGGGACTTCTTACAATGAGCAGTTCTTC. Translated: CASSYSGGTSYNEQFF.